These 11 T cell receptor beta chains share one sample of origin, sequenced in a study of blood T cell repertoires in COVID-19. Data came from immunoSEQ multiplex PCR; TCRdb stores just in-frame clones and leaves some out. The sample carries roughly 300,000 clones, around 87% recorded once. The sample was PBMCs or T cells enriched from blood (not recorded which). The source is a woman aged 25 to 45 who had recovered from COVID-19.

The chain uses TRBV10-1 and TRBJ2-1, with 7 nucleotides matching TRBD2. The germline V gene has CDR1 WNHNN and CDR2 SYGVQD (reference sequence). The CDR3 loop spans 16 amino acids. V was pared by 2 bases and J by 3 bases, with 7 bases of the junction left unmatched. The CDR3 loop is CASSETAGVNYNEQFF. The CDR3 coding sequence is TGCGCCAGCAGTGAGACGGCGGGGGTGAACTACAATGAGCAGTTCTTC.

This sequence joins TRBV9 and TRBJ1-4; TRBD1 matches at 10 bases. CDR3 length equals 16 residues. J was trimmed by 3 bases and V by 4 bases; bases with no gene match: 6. Germline CDR1 and CDR2: SGDLS and YYNGEE. The CDR3 DNA is TGTGCCAGCAGCTCAAGGACAGGGGGACCTAATGAAAAACTGTTTTTT. The encoded protein is CASSSRTGGPNEKLFF. The entire variable domain, with the rest obtained from reference TRBV9 and TRBJ1-4, is as follows: DSGVTQTPKHLITATGQRVTLRCSPRSGDLSVYWYQQSLDQGLQFLIQYYNGEERAKGNILERFSAQQFPDLHSELNLSSLELGDSALYFCASSSRTGGPNEKLFFGSGTQLSVL.

The chain combines TRBV25-1 with TRBJ1-1, with D hard to call. This CDR3 spans 11 amino acids. Germline V CDR1 and CDR2: MGHDK, SYGVNS. Trimming cost V 6 bases and J 4 bases, with 6 bases left between them. CDR3: CASRRGTEAFF. The CDR3 DNA sequence: TGTGCCAGCAGGCGGGGCACTGAAGCTTTCTTT.

The V gene is TRBV28, the J gene TRBJ1-1; D is unresolved. The CDR3 is made up of 12 amino acids. The germline CDR1 and CDR2 sequences are MDHEN and SYDVKM. Trimming pared 4 bases from V and 1 base from J, leaving 4 bases between. The CDR3 DNA follows: TGTGCCAGCAGTTCAAAGAACACTGAAGCTTTCTTT. Its translation: CASSSKNTEAFF.

This clone came up many times. The chain has TRBV7-3 and TRBJ2-1; TRBD2 matches at 8 bases. This CDR3 is built from 15 residues. J gave up 7 bases and V 1 base, and 6 bases lay outside the gene matches. CDR1 and CDR2 from the germline V gene are SGHTA and FQGTGA. CDR3 sequence reads: CASSLNSGVRNEQFF. Here the CDR3 DNA reads TGTGCCAGCAGCTTAAATAGCGGGGTGAGGAATGAGCAGTTCTTC.

The CDR3 loop is CASSLSGSAYEQYF. In DNA form, the CDR3 reads TGTGCCAGCAGTTTATCAGGATCAGCGTACGAGCAGTACTTC. The chain has TRBV27 and TRBJ2-7; D not certain. Germline-derived CDR1 and CDR2 are MNHEY and SMNVEV (reference sequence). CDR3 length equals 14 residues. Trimming took 0 bases from V and 4 from J, leaving 10 bases between them.

CDR3 nucleotide sequence: TGTGCCAGCAGCCAAGACCGGGGACAGGTCTATGGCTACACCTTC. Its translation is CASSQDRGQVYGYTF. The gene calls are TRBV27 and TRBJ1-2, with TRBD1 matching over 8 bases. Germline-derived CDR1 and CDR2 are MNHEY and SMNVEV (reference sequence). The trim removed 6 bases at V and 4 bases at J, leaving 10 bases unmatched. This CDR3 comprises 15 residues.

V gene TRBV11-2 combines with J gene TRBJ1-1; 7 bases are a match to TRBD1. CDR1 and CDR2 from the germline V gene are SGHAT and FQNNGV. The CDR3 is 16 amino acids. Trimming removed 0 bases from V and 6 bases from J; junction bases left unmatched: 10. The CDR3 region has the DNA TGTGCCAGCAGCTTAGATACCGGCAGGGGGACTGCTGAAGCTTTCTTT. This codes for CASSLDTGRGTAEAFF.

This rearrangement joins TRBV9 to TRBJ2-7; D gene uncertain. The CDR3 extends over 12 amino acids. Germline V CDR1 and CDR2: SGDLS, YYNGEE. V gave up 1 base and J gave up 7 bases, with 9 bases separating them. The CDR3 DNA is TGTGCCAGCAGCGTATATCCCGGGGAGCAGTACTTC. This sequence encodes CASSVYPGEQYF.

With regard to this clone: Other DNA sequences within the sample encode an identical CDR3. The chain couples TRBV5-1 to TRBJ1-3; D might be TRBD1 (6 bases). The V and J ends lost 0 bases and 7 bases respectively, with 14 bases between them. Germline assignment: CDR1 SGHRS and CDR2 YFSETQ. The CDR3 has 15 amino acids. CDR3 in DNA: TGCGCCAGCAGCTTGGATCAGGGGATGGGTAACACCATATATTTT. Protein: CASSLDQGMGNTIYF.

The chain uses TRBV10-3 and TRBJ2-3; TRBD1 might be the D (6 bases). Germline values: CDR1 ENHRY, CDR2 SYGVKD. V was clipped by 4 bases and J by 4 bases, with 12 bases between them. The CDR3 length is 14 residues. For the CDR3, the DNA is TGTGCCATCAGTGTCGCGGCAGGGGCAGATACGCAGTATTTT. Protein sequence: CAISVAAGADTQYF.